This T cell receptor beta chain came from a study of blood T cell repertoires in COVID-19. Study-level background: Collection of acute and convalescent COVID-19 samples took place in the United States, Italy and Spain. PBMCs, B-cell-depleted T cells, or T cells provided the cDNA or gDNA that made up the material.

Per the study methods: For nucleated cells, counts were estimated from reference gene primer amplification. The repertoire was sequenced with immunoSEQ multiplex PCR; TCRdb's copy has only in-frame clones and lacks some. V and J calls and clone size are those listed in that table; D and trimming were worked out from the DNA. The sample yields approximately 130,000 clones, roughly four fifths seen once. Sequencing input: peripheral blood. The TCR sequence derives from a human donor in a cohort sampled during active COVID-19.

For the CDR3, the DNA is TGTGCCAGCAGGTGGAGGGAGGGGCCGAACATTCAGTACTTC. Translation gives CASRWREGPNIQYF. The chain employs TRBV2 and TRBJ2-4, with 7 bases lining up with TRBD2. The CDR3 is made up of 14 amino acids. V lost 6 bases and J lost 7; bases outside the gene matches: 9. CDR1 is SNHLY, CDR2 FYNNEI, per germline.